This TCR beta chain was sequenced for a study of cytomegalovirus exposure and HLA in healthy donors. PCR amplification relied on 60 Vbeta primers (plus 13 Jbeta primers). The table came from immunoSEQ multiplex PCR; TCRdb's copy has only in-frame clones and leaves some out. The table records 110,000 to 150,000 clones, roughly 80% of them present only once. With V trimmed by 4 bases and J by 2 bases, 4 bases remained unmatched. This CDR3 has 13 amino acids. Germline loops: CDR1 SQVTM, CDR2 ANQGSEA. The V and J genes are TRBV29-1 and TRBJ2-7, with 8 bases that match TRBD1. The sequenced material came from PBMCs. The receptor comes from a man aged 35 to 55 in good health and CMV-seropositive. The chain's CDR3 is CSVVTGGPYEQYF. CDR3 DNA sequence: TGCAGCGTTGTTACAGGGGGTCCCTACGAGCAGTACTTC.